The 3 T cell receptor beta chains below all came from one sample that was sequenced in a study of cytomegalovirus exposure and HLA in healthy donors. 60 Vbeta and 13 Jbeta primers were used in PCR. Some clones are missing from TCRdb's copy, which holds only in-frame ones; the method was immunoSEQ multiplex PCR. The profile shows some 150,000 clones, roughly two thirds of them singletons. Sequencing was performed on PBMCs. The source of these receptors is a human donor in good health.

This clone was detected a few times. V gene TRBV6-5 combines with J gene TRBJ1-2; TRBD1 aligns across 9 bases. Germline-derived CDR1 and CDR2 are MNHEY and SVGAGI. The CDR3 extends over 14 amino acids. V was pared by 4 bases and J by 7 bases, with 7 bases of the junction left unmatched. CDR3 sequence reads: CASSFLTGGSGYTF. In DNA form, the CDR3 reads TGTGCCAGCAGTTTCCTCACAGGGGGCAGTGGCTACACCTTC.

The genes are TRBV4-1 and TRBJ1-1, with a tentative D call TRBD1 (5 bases). The CDR3 extends over 14 amino acids. Germline assignment: CDR1 MGHRA and CDR2 YSYEKL. Trimming stripped 1 base from V and 1 base from J, with 7 bases between. Here the CDR3 reads CASSQATGNTEAFF. The DNA of the CDR3 is TGCGCCAGCAGCCAAGCAACAGGGAACACTGAAGCTTTCTTT.

This clone was seen a few times. The chain employs TRBV2 and TRBJ2-7; 10 nucleotides match TRBD1. Germline CDR1 and CDR2: SNHLY and FYNNEI. The length of the CDR3 is 13 residues. Unmatched junction bases numbered 1, after V lost 6 bases and J lost 2 bases. Here the CDR3 reads CASRGTGAYEQYF. CDR3 coding DNA: TGTGCCAGCAGGGGGACAGGGGCCTACGAGCAGTACTTC.